The 15 T cell receptor beta chains in this list originate from one sample, sequenced in a study of vaccination and CD4 T cells after COVID-19. At the Johns Hopkins FTIC core, DNA taken from cultured CD4+ T cells was sequenced by way of the Oncomine TCR Beta short-read assay. One entry per CDR3 protein results from TCRdb running MiXCR on the PCR reads. The data show 2,000 to 3,000 distinct CDR3 sequences, less than 40% seen once. Stated treatment: approximately nine-day PBMC culture with coronavirus spike peptide pools or control peptides (ViraFEST assay). Before the COVID-19 pandemic (2011-2018), CD4+ T cells were obtained from the unexposed donor. Antigen specificity for these receptors is unknown. The sample was CD4+ T cells from blood, cultured in vitro. The receptors here all came from a human donor in good health.

The chain joins TRBV19 to TRBJ1-5, with a weak D call TRBD1 (5 bases). Per the germline V gene, CDR1 is LNHDA and CDR2 is SQIVND (reference sequence). Trimming left V 3 bases short and J 11 bases short, with 20 bases between. The CDR3 sequence is 15 residues long. CDR3 amino acids: CASSIRAGWRMTQHF. CDR3 DNA: TGTGCCAGTAGTATCCGGGCAGGGTGGAGGATGACCCAGCATTTT.

The chain has TRBV12-5 and TRBJ2-3; no clear D gene. V was pared by 7 bases and J by 5 bases, with 10 bases between. The germline gives CDR1 LGHNT, CDR2 FRNRAP. The CDR3 spans 12 residues. CDR3 DNA: TGTGCTAGTGCCTCGACCGGAGATACGCAGTATTTT. Residues: CASASTGDTQYF.

This clonotype was observed a few times. This chain uses TRBV7-9 with TRBJ1-1; D is possibly TRBD1 (5 bases). Germline CDR1 is SEHNR and CDR2 is FQNEAQ (reference sequence). V shed 5 bases and J shed 5 bases, with 12 bases lying between them. The CDR3 spans 13 residues. The CDR3 DNA reads as TGTGCCAGCAGCCCAACCGGGGGGACTGAAGCTTTCTTT. Residues: CASSPTGGTEAFF.

This chain uses TRBV6-1 with TRBJ1-5; D not resolved. Trimming removed 3 bases from V and 5 bases from J, with 8 bases in between. This CDR3 comprises 13 residues. Germline V gene lookup returns CDR1 MNHNS and CDR2 SASEGT. As DNA, the CDR3 is TGTGCCAGCAGTGAGGCCGGTCATCAGCCCCAGCATTTT. This codes for CASSEAGHQPQHF.

This chain uses TRBV10-1 with TRBJ1-1; no reliable D call. Trimming cost V 0 bases and J 2 bases, with 10 bases left between them. Germline V CDR1 and CDR2: WNHNN, SYGVQD (reference sequence). The CDR3 loop spans 15 amino acids. The DNA for the CDR3 is TGCGCCAGCAGTGAGTCGAAAACGGGTAACACTGAAGCTTTCTTT. Encoded protein: CASSESKTGNTEAFF.

This clonotype has more than one count but fewer than ten. This rearrangement joins TRBV20-1 to TRBJ1-3, with D possibly being TRBD1 (5 bases). V lost 6 bases and J 3 bases, leaving 15 bases between the germline ends. The length of the CDR3 is 14 residues. The germline gives CDR1 DFQATT, CDR2 SNEGSKA (reference sequence). The chain's CDR3 is CSATGGGDGNTIYF. In DNA, the CDR3 is TGCAGTGCCACCGGTGGGGGGGATGGAAACACCATATATTTT.

The chain uses TRBV28 and TRBJ2-5; D ambiguous. Germline V gene data show CDR1 as MDHEN and CDR2 as SYDVKM. CDR3 size: 13 residues. V was pared by 6 bases and J by 5 bases, with 13 bases between. The chain's CDR3 is CASRPTNRETQYF. The CDR3, as DNA: TGTGCCAGCAGACCTACGAATAGGGAGACCCAGTACTTC.

The V call is TRBV7-9, the J call TRBJ1-2; 9 nucleotides align to TRBD1. The CDR3 extends over 17 amino acids. The J segment lost 2 bases and the V segment lost 1 base, leaving 8 bases of the junction unmatched. Germline assignment: CDR1 SEHNR and CDR2 FQNEAQ (reference sequence). CDR3 loop: CASSLESTGGANYGYTF. CDR3 DNA sequence: TGTGCCAGCAGCTTAGAATCTACAGGGGGCGCAAACTATGGCTACACCTTC. Supplemented by reference TRBV7-9 and TRBJ1-2, the full variable domain reads DTGVSQNPRHKITKRGQNVTFRCDPISEHNRLYWYRQTLGQGPEFLTYFQNEAQLEKSRLLSDRFSAERPKGSFSTLEIQRTEQGDSAMYLCASSLESTGGANYGYTFGSGTRLTVV.

This clonotype turned up a few times. This sequence joins TRBV5-8 and TRBJ1-2; no reliable D call. V lost 2 bases and J 10 bases, leaving 12 bases between the germline ends. Germline V gene sequence: CDR1 SGHTS, CDR2 YDEGEE. The CDR3 has 12 amino acids. The CDR3: CASSLGQVDYTF. CDR3 coding DNA: TGTGCCAGCAGCTTAGGGCAAGTTGACTACACCTTC.

The chain joins TRBV7-2 to TRBJ2-5; D unclear. V was trimmed by 3 bases and J by 5 bases, leaving 7 bases between them. The CDR3 length is 12 residues. Germline V lookup: CDR1 SGHTA, CDR2 FQGNSA. The CDR3 protein is CASSFPWETQYF. DNA for the CDR3: TGTGCCAGCAGCTTCCCATGGGAGACCCAGTACTTC.

V and J are TRBV6-4 and TRBJ2-1; 7 bases are shared with TRBD1. V lost 6 bases, J lost 4 bases, and 12 bases stayed unmatched. The germline V gene has CDR1 MRHNA and CDR2 SNTAGT. The CDR3 runs 16 residues. CDR3 loop: CASSTDRVGLYNEQFF. For the CDR3, the DNA is TGTGCCAGCAGCACCGACAGGGTGGGTTTATACAATGAGCAGTTCTTC.

The table lists this clonotype with a few counts. The V call is TRBV20-1, the J call TRBJ2-2, with D possibly matching TRBD2 (7 bases). V gave up 6 bases and J gave up 5 bases, with 22 bases separating them. The CDR3 covers 16 residues. Germline V gene sequence: CDR1 DFQATT, CDR2 SNEGSKA (reference sequence). The CDR3 DNA is TGCAGTGCCACTACGGGGGGTAGTAGGGGGACCGGGGAGCTGTTTTTT. Protein: CSATTGGSRGTGELFF.

The V and J genes are TRBV28 and TRBJ1-1, with a weak D call TRBD1 (5 bases). The CDR3 spans 13 residues. In germline, CDR1 is MDHEN, CDR2 SYDVKM. Trimming took 10 bases from V and 2 from J, leaving 14 bases between them. The CDR3 DNA reads as TGTGCCAACTCCGGGGGGGGAAACACTGAAGCTTTCTTT. Encoded protein: CANSGGGNTEAFF. The whole variable domain, remainder taken from reference TRBV28 and TRBJ1-1, is DVKVTQSSRYLVKRTGEKVFLECVQDMDHENMFWYRQDPGLGLRLIYFSYDVKMKEKGDIPEGYSVSREKKERFSLILESASTNQTSMYLCANSGGGNTEAFFGQGTRLTVV.

V usage is TRBV11-3 and J usage is TRBJ2-3; the match to TRBD2 covers 11 bases. CDR1 SGHNT and CDR2 YENEEA come from the germline V gene. The CDR3 sequence is 16 residues long. Trimming cost V 4 bases and J 2 bases; bases outside gene matches: 5. The CDR3 sequence is CASSSGTSGTTDTQYF. The CDR3 region has the DNA TGTGCCAGCAGCTCCGGGACTAGCGGAACCACAGATACGCAGTATTTT.

The V and J genes are TRBV7-9 and TRBJ2-4, with D possibly TRBD1 on 7 matching bases. V gave up 0 bases and J gave up 5 bases, with 20 bases separating them. The CDR3 extends over 18 amino acids. Germline CDR1 and CDR2: SEHNR and FQNEAQ (reference sequence). CDR3 region: CASSLAEVTGRFQNIQYF. Here the CDR3 DNA reads TGTGCCAGCAGCTTAGCGGAGGTGACAGGGAGGTTCCAAAACATTCAGTACTTC. Full variable domain (remainder filled in from reference TRBV7-9 and TRBJ2-4): DTGVSQNPRHKITKRGQNVTFRCDPISEHNRLYWYRQTLGQGPEFLTYFQNEAQLEKSRLLSDRFSAERPKGSFSTLEIQRTEQGDSAMYLCASSLAEVTGRFQNIQYFGAGTRLSVL.